This T cell receptor (beta chain) was identified in a study of cytomegalovirus exposure and HLA in healthy donors (dated by TCRdb to 2017 to 2019). For context, the study as a whole: According to a later analysis, one platform produced both the 100 to 150 validation repertoires and the approximately 670 repertoires of the first cohort. The study aimed to test whether signatures of past pathogen exposure could be identified by cataloging public T cell receptors. A separate validation cohort of approximately 120 different subjects was used in addition to the 666-subject first cohort. High-throughput TCR immunosequencing, statistical association of individual TCRs with disease status, and machine learning were combined to predict cytomegalovirus infection status. Broad study findings and their caveats: It was suggested by the authors that the approach could potentially be generalized to other disease states and immunological phenotypes. While some public TCRs were present in many individuals, most TCR sequences turned up only very rarely across donors. A total of 150 or so TCR beta chains were listed by the study as associated with cytomegalovirus. Subsequent analysis determined that TCRs grouped into clusters in the first cohort also showed a tendency toward co-occurrence across the approximately 120 validation repertoires, and 94% of cluster scores exceeded 0. In vitro tests confirmed that a few of the cytomegalovirus-associated TCR beta chains recognize cytomegalovirus antigens. A later analysis lacked HLA typing for the validation cohort, so it scored co-occurrence in that cohort across all 110 or so repertoires. The classifier was reported to diagnose cytomegalovirus status with high specificity and sensitivity in both the original cohort and the validation cohort.

Separate from the roughly 700-subject first cohort, the validation cohort of 120 subjects was the group to which the donors belonged. The CDR3 runs 15 residues from the cysteine to the phenylalanine. Just the 45-base CDR3 DNA is kept, in frame starting at base 1. CDR1 MDHEN and CDR2 SYDVKM are derived from the germline V gene. The germline ends are 15 bases apart after V is trimmed by 2 bases and J by 6 bases. The sample holds one count of this clone. Its recognized antigen is unknown. The input lacks base qualities; no much larger clone sits a single base away. The library was produced with the immunoSEQ multiplex PCR assay. The paper's data handling went like this. A statistical classification framework was built for diagnosing cytomegalovirus status from the catalog of TCR beta chain sequences. Not all clones reach the TCRdb copy of this immuneACCESS table, which keeps in-frame sequences only. Checked studies attribute under half of the gap to unresolved V genes and leave the rest unexplained. Clone size and the V and J calls come from that table; the DNA yielded D and trimming. Counted in this sample were about 250,000 clones; roughly 87% of them appeared once. Around 12% of the sample comes from the top ten.

The receptor comes from a man between 18 and 29 years old in good health and CMV-seropositive. Specimen: PBMCs. This receptor chain uses TRBV28 and TRBJ2-3, and TRBD1 may be the D gene, going by 6 matching bases. The DNA reads as follows: TGTGCCAGCAGTTTAGTGGGCAGGGGTTTGGATACGCAGTATTTT. The resulting protein is CASSLVGRGLDTQYF.